Listed here are 15 T cell receptor beta chains from one sample, sequenced in a study of blood T cell repertoires in COVID-19. Profiled with immunoSEQ multiplex PCR; TCRdb holds only in-frame clones, not every one. The sample lists about 120,000 clones; over 80% were seen once. The sequenced material came from peripheral blood. The receptor set was obtained from a man between 60 and 75 years old with acute or convalescent COVID-19.

The rearrangement uses TRBV11-2 and TRBJ2-7, with a tentative D call TRBD1 (6 bases). From germline, CDR1 is SGHAT and CDR2 FQNNGV. This CDR3 spans 14 amino acids. The V and J ends lost 5 bases and 3 bases respectively, with 14 bases between them. The CDR3 coding sequence is TGTGCCAGCAGCCCCCGGACAGCCAGCTACGAGCAGTACTTC. This codes for CASSPRTASYEQYF.

At least ten counts were recorded for this clone. This chain links TRBV6-1 with TRBJ1-6; D is perhaps TRBD1 (6 bases). The germline CDR1 and CDR2 sequences are MNHNS and SASEGT. Trimming pared 2 bases from V and 5 bases from J, leaving 7 bases between. The CDR3 is 14 residues long. The CDR3 sequence: CASSEPGDNSPLHF. Written as DNA, the CDR3 is TGTGCCAGCAGTGAACCAGGGGATAATTCACCCCTCCACTTT.

This chain uses TRBV28 with TRBJ1-1; 7 nucleotides agree with TRBD1. CDR1 is MDHEN and CDR2 is SYDVKM in the germline V gene. The CDR3 runs 20 residues. Trimming removed 7 bases from V and 4 bases from J; junction bases left unmatched: 27. The CDR3 reads CASIIPQGDRRFPRGTEAFF. The CDR3 coding sequence is TGTGCCAGCATCATACCCCAGGGGGATAGGAGGTTTCCTCGGGGCACTGAAGCTTTCTTT.

The V gene is TRBV2, the J gene TRBJ2-3, with 9 bases identical to TRBD2. V shed 3 bases, J shed 3 bases, and the junction held 4 bases outside the gene matches. The CDR3 has 15 amino acids. The germline V gene encodes CDR1 SNHLY and CDR2 FYNNEI. The CDR3 nucleotides read TGTGCCAGCAGTGATGACGCGGGAGGGACAGATACGCAGTATTTT. Its translation: CASSDDAGGTDTQYF.

The V gene is TRBV2, the J gene TRBJ2-1; D unresolved. Germline loops: CDR1 SNHLY, CDR2 FYNNEI. CDR3 length equals 11 residues. The germline V and J ends were trimmed by 5 bases and 7 bases, with 6 bases remaining between them. Here the CDR3 reads CASSLQNEQFF. CDR3 DNA sequence: TGTGCCAGCAGTCTACAGAATGAGCAGTTCTTC.

V gene TRBV6-2 or TRBV6-3 combines with J gene TRBJ2-7, with TRBD2 matching over 12 bases. CDR3 length equals 18 residues. The germline V gene has CDR1 MNHEY and CDR2 SVGEGT. The V gene end was trimmed by 2 bases and the J gene end by 0 bases; junction bases not matched to a gene: 8. CDR3 protein: CASSYDPGLAGPSYEQYF. Here the CDR3 DNA reads TGTGCCAGCAGTTACGATCCCGGACTAGCGGGACCCTCCTACGAGCAGTACTTC.

This clone is a singleton in its sample. The chain combines TRBV5-1 with TRBJ2-1; weak D call: TRBD2 (6 bases). V was shortened by 4 bases and J by 7 bases, with 21 bases between the two germline ends. This CDR3 is built from 16 residues. CDR1 and CDR2 from the germline V gene are SGHRS and YFSETQ. DNA for the CDR3: TGCGCCAGCAGCGCGGGACTCTCAAACCTCGGAAATGAGCAGTTCTTC. It codes for CASSAGLSNLGNEQFF.

The rearrangement links TRBV30 to TRBJ1-1; 9 bases align to TRBD1. CDR1 GTSNPN and CDR2 SVGIG come from the germline V gene (reference sequence). Trimming at V came to 7 bases and at J to 6 bases, leaving 6 bases not matched to a gene. The CDR3 is made up of 12 amino acids. The CDR3 reads CALERTGAEAFF. CDR3 in DNA: TGTGCCTTGGAACGGACAGGGGCTGAAGCTTTCTTT.

The J gene is TRBJ1-2, the V gene TRBV3-1 (or the pseudogene TRBV3-2), with TRBD1 identical over 7 bases. CDR3 size: 15 residues. Trimming at V came to 5 bases and at J to 5 bases, leaving 11 bases not matched to a gene. CDR1 LGHDT and CDR2 YNNKEL come from the germline V gene (reference sequence). CDR3 in amino acids: CASSSTWTGLYGYTF. The CDR3, as DNA: TGTGCCAGCAGCTCAACCTGGACAGGTCTATATGGCTACACCTTC.

The chain has TRBV7-3 and TRBJ1-2, with D hard to call. This CDR3 region has 12 residues. The V and J ends lost 4 bases and 5 bases respectively, with 8 bases between them. Looked up from germline, CDR1 is SGHTA and CDR2 is FQGTGA. The DNA of the CDR3 is TGTGCCAGCAGCTCCACAGTGTATGGCTACACCTTC. It is translated as CASSSTVYGYTF.

The CDR3 reads CASSPGSSLNTEAFF. The CDR3 bases are TGTGCCAGCAGTCCCGGGTCCTCTTTAAACACTGAAGCTTTCTTT. V and J are TRBV28 and TRBJ1-1; D remains unclear. V lost 5 bases, J lost 2 bases, and 15 bases lay in between. This CDR3 comprises 15 residues. The germline CDR1 and CDR2 sequences are MDHEN and SYDVKM.

The rearrangement uses TRBV5-8 and TRBJ1-5, with 7 bases fitting TRBD1. Germline V gene lookup returns CDR1 SGHTS and CDR2 YDEGEE. The CDR3 has 15 amino acids. The V segment lost 1 base and the J segment 7 bases; nucleotides outside the gene matches: 8. The CDR3 DNA sequence: TGTGCCAGCAGCTTGTTCCAGGGGGTCACGCAGCCCCAGCATTTT. It yields the protein CASSLFQGVTQPQHF.

The chain joins TRBV12-3 or TRBV12-4 to TRBJ1-5; D remains ambiguous. Trimming shortened V by 1 base and J by 5 bases, and 6 bases separated the two germline ends. This CDR3 spans 13 amino acids. The CDR3 reads CASSLGRDQPQHF. DNA of the CDR3: TGTGCCAGCAGTTTAGGGAGAGATCAGCCCCAGCATTTT.

V and J are TRBV5-5 and TRBJ1-4, with D tentatively TRBD1 (5 bases). This CDR3 has 15 residues. CDR1 is SGHKS and CDR2 is YYEKEE in the germline V gene (reference sequence). Trimming removed 0 bases at V and 8 bases at J, with 14 bases between. The CDR3 DNA is TGTGCCAGCAGCTTGGGGGTAGGGACTATGGAAAAACTGTTTTTT. Protein sequence: CASSLGVGTMEKLFF.

V gene TRBV23-1 combines with J gene TRBJ1-2; D is unclear. TRBV23-1 is treated as an ORF (open reading frame) with a function not yet certain. V dropped 8 bases and J dropped 5 bases, with 3 bases sitting between them. The CDR3 contains 9 residues. The CDR3 loop reads CASSYGYTF. The CDR3 nucleotides read TGCGCCAGCTCGTATGGCTACACCTTC.